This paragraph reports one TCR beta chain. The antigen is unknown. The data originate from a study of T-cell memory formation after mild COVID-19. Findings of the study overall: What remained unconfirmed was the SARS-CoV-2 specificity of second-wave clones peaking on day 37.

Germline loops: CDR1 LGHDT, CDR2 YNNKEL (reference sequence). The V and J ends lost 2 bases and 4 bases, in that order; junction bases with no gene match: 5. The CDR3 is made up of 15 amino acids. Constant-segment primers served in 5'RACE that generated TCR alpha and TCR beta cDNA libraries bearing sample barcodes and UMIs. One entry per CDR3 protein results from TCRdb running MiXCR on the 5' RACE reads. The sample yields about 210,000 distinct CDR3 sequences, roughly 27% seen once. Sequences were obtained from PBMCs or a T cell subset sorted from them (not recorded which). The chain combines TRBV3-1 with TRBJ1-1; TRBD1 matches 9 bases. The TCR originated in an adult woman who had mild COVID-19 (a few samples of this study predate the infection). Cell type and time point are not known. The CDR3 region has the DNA TGTGCCAGCAGCCAAACGGGACAGGGAATCACTGAAGCTTTCTTT. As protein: CASSQTGQGITEAFF.